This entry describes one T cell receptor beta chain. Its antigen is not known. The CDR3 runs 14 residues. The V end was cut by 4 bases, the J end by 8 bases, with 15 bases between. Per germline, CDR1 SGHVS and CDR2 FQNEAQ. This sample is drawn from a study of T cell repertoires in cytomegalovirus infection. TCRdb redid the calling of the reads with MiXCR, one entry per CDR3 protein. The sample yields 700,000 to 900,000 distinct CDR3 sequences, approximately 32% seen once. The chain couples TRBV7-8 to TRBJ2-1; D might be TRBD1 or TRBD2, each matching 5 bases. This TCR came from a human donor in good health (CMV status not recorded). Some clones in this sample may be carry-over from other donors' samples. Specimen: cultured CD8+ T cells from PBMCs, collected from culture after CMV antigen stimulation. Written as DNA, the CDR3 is TGTGCCAGCAGCTCGGGGACCGGGGTCTATGAGCAGTTCTTC. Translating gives CASSSGTGVYEQFF. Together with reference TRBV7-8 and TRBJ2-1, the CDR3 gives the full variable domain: GAGVSQSPRYKVAKRGQDVALRCDPISGHVSLFWYQQALGQGPEFLTYFQNEAQLDKSGLPSDRFFAERPEGSVSTLKIQRTQQEDSAVYLCASSSGTGVYEQFFGPGTRLTVL.